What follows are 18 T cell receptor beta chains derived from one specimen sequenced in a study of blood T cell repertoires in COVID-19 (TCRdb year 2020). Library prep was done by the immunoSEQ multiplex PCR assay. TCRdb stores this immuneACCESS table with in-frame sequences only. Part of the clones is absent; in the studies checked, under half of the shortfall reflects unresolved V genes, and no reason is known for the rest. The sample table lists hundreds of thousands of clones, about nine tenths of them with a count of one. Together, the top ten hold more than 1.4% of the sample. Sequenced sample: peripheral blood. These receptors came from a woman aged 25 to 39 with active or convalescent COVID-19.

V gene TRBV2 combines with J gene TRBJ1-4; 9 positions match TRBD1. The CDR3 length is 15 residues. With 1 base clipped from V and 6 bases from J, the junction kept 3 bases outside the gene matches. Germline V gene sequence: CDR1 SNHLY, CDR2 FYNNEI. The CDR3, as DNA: TGTGCCAGCAGTGAAGGGGACAGGGTGGATGAAAAACTGTTTTTT. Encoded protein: CASSEGDRVDEKLFF.

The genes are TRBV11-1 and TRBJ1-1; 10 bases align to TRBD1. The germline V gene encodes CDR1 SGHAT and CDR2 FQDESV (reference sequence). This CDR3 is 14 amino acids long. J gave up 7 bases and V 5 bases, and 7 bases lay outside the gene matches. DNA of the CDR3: TGTGCCAGCAGCCAGACAGGGGGCAGCTTTGAAGCTTTCTTT. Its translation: CASSQTGGSFEAFF. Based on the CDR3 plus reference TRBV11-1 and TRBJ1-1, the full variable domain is EAEVAQSPRYKITEKSQAVAFWCDPISGHATLYWYRQILGQGPELLVQFQDESVVDDSQLPKDRFSAERLKGVDSTLKIQPAELGDSAMYLCASSQTGGSFEAFFGQGTRLTVV.

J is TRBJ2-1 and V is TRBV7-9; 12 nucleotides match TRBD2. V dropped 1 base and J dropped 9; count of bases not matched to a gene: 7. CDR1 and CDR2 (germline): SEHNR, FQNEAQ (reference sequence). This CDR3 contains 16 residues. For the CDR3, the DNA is TGTGCCAGCAGCTTAGGGTCTAGCGGGGGGGCGTTTGAGCAGTTCTTC. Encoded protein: CASSLGSSGGAFEQFF.

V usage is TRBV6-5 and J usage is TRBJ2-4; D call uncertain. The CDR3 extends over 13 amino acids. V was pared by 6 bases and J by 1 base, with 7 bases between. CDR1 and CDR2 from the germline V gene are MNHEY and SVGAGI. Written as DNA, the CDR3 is TGTGCCAGCAGAAACTTTGCCAAAAACATTCAGTACTTC. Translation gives CASRNFAKNIQYF.

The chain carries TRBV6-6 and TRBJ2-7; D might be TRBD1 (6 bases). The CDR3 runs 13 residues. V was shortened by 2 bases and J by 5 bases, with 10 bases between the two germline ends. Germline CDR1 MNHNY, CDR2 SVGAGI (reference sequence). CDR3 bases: TGTGCCAGCAGTTACGGATACAGGGACGAGCAGTACTTC. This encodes CASSYGYRDEQYF.

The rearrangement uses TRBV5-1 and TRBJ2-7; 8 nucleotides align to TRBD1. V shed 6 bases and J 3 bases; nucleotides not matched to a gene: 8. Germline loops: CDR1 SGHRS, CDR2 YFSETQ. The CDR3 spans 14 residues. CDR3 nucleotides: TGCGCCAGCAAGATCGGGACAGGAGGCTACGAGCAGTACTTC. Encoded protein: CASKIGTGGYEQYF.

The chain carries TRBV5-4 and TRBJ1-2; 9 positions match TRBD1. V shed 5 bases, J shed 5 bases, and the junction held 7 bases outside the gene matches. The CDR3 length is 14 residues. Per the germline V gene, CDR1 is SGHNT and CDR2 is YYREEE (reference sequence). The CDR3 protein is CASRFSGTGYGYTF. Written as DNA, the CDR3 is TGTGCCAGCAGGTTTTCCGGGACAGGGTATGGCTACACCTTC.

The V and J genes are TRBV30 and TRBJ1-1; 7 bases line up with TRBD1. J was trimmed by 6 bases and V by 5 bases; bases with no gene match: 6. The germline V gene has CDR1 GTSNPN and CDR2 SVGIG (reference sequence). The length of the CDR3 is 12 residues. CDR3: CAWGHRGAEAFF. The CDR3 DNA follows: TGTGCCTGGGGACACAGGGGCGCTGAAGCTTTCTTT.

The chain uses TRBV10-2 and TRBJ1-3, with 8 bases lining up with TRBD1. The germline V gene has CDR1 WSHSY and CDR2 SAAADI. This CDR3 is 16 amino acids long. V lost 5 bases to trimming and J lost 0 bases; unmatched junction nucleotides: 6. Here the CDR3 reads CASSLGQGLSGNTIYF. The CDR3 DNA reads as TGCGCCAGCAGTCTCGGACAGGGACTCTCTGGAAACACCATATATTTT.

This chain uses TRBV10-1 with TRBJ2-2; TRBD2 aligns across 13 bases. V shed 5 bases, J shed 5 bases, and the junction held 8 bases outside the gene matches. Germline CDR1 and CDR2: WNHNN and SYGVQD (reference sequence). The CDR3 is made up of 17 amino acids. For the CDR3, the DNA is TGCGCCAGCAGTCCAGGACTAGCGGGAGTTGGAACCGGGGAGCTGTTTTTT. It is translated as CASSPGLAGVGTGELFF.

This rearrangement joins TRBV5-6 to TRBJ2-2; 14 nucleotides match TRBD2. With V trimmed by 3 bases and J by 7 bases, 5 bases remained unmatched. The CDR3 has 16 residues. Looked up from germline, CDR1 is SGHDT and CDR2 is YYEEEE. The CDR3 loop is CASSWGLAGAHGELFF. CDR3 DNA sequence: TGTGCCAGCAGCTGGGGACTAGCGGGAGCCCACGGGGAGCTGTTTTTT. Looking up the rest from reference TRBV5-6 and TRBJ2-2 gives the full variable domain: DAGVTQSPTHLIKTRGQQVTLRCSPKSGHDTVSWYQQALGQGPQFIFQYYEEEERQRGNFPDRFSGHQFPNYSSELNVNALLLGDSALYLCASSWGLAGAHGELFFGEGSRLTVL.

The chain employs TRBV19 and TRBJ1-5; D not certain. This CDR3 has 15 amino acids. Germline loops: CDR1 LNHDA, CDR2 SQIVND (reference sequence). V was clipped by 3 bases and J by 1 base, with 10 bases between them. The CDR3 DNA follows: TGTGCCAGTAGTATCGGATCAGCGAGCAATCAGCCCCAGCATTTT. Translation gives CASSIGSASNQPQHF.

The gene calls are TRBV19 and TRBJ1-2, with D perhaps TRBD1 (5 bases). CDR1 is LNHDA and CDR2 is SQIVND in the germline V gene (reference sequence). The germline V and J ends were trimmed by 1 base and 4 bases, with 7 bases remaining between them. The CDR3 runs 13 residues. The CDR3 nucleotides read TGTGCCAGTAGTATAGCCAGGGCCTATGGCTACACCTTC. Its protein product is CASSIARAYGYTF.

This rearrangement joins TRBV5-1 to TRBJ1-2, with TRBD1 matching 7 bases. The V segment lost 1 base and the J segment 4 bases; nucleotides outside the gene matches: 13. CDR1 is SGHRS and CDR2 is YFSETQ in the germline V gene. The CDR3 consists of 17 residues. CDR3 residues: CASSLLGSAGGPYGYTF. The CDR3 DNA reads TGCGCCAGCAGCTTGCTCGGGTCGGCAGGGGGTCCCTATGGCTACACCTTC.

For the CDR3, the DNA is TGTGCCAGCAGTCCCCCGGGGACAGATACGCAGTATTTT. Translating gives CASSPPGTDTQYF. The chain carries TRBV6-5 and TRBJ2-3; the D gene is possibly TRBD2 (5 bases). The CDR3 is 13 residues long. V was trimmed by 5 bases and J by 3 bases, leaving 9 bases between them. The V gene's germline CDR1 is MNHEY and CDR2 SVGAGI.

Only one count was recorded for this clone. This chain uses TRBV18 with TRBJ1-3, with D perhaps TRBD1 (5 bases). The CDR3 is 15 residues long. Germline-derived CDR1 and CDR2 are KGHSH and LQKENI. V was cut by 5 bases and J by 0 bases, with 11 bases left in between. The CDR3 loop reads CASSGDSNSGNTIYF. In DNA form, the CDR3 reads TGTGCCAGCTCAGGTGACAGCAACTCTGGAAACACCATATATTTT.

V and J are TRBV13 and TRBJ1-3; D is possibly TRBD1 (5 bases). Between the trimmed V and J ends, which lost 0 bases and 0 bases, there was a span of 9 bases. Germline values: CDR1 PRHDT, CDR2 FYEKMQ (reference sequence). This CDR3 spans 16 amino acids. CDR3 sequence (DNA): TGTGCCAGCAGCTTAGGCCGGGGGTTCTCTGGAAACACCATATATTTT. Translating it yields CASSLGRGFSGNTIYF. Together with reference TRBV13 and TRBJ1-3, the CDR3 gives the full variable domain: AAGVIQSPRHLIKEKRETATLKCYPIPRHDTVYWYQQGPGQDPQFLISFYEKMQSDKGSIPDRFSAQQFSDYHSELNMSSLELGDSALYFCASSLGRGFSGNTIYFGEGSWLTVV.

CDR3 nucleotides: TGTGCCAGCAGTCCCTCGGGTCAGCCCCAGCATTTT. Translated: CASSPSGQPQHF. The rearrangement joins TRBV6-5 to TRBJ1-5, with D unclear. The CDR3 covers 12 residues. Looked up from germline, CDR1 is MNHEY and CDR2 is SVGAGI. Trimming took 5 bases from V and 6 from J, leaving 8 bases between them.